The 3 T cell receptor beta chains reported below all come from one sample, sequenced in a study of blood T cell repertoires in COVID-19. The protocol was immunoSEQ multiplex PCR, while the TCRdb copy is restricted to in-frame clones and leaves out a portion. The table shows around 190,000 clones, with about 85% occurring only once. The sequenced sample was peripheral blood. The receptors stem from an elderly woman with acute or convalescent COVID-19.

The V call is TRBV5-1, the J call TRBJ2-3; TRBD2 matches 13 bases. This CDR3 contains 18 residues. Trimming took 4 bases from V and 2 from J; bases not matched to a gene: 10. Germline-derived CDR1 and CDR2 are SGHRS and YFSETQ. The CDR3: CASSREGTSGTNTDTQYF. The CDR3, as DNA: TGCGCCAGCAGCCGAGAAGGGACTAGCGGGACCAACACAGATACGCAGTATTTT.

DNA for the CDR3: TGTGCCAGCAGCCCACTAGCGTCCGGGGCCAACGTCCTGACTTTC. Its translation is CASSPLASGANVLTF. The chain carries TRBV7-8 and TRBJ2-6; 7 bases line up with TRBD2. CDR3 length: 15 residues. J was trimmed by 4 bases and V by 5 bases; bases with no gene match: 5. The V gene's germline CDR1 is SGHVS and CDR2 FQNEAQ.

This chain joins TRBV7-2 and TRBJ1-2, with a possible D match to TRBD1 (5 bases). This CDR3 has 14 residues. Germline V gives CDR1 SGHTA, CDR2 FQGNSA. Deletions cut 5 bases from V and 7 bases from J, with 17 bases between. CDR3 bases: TGTGCCAGCAGCCCCGGGGAGGGGTGGGGTGGCTACACCTTC. It yields the protein CASSPGEGWGGYTF. Based on the CDR3 plus reference TRBV7-2 and TRBJ1-2, the full variable domain is GAGVSQSPSNKVTEKGKDVELRCDPISGHTALYWYRQSLGQGLEFLIYFQGNSAPDKSGLPSDRFSAERTGGSVSTLTIQRTQQEDSAVYLCASSPGEGWGGYTFGSGTRLTVV.